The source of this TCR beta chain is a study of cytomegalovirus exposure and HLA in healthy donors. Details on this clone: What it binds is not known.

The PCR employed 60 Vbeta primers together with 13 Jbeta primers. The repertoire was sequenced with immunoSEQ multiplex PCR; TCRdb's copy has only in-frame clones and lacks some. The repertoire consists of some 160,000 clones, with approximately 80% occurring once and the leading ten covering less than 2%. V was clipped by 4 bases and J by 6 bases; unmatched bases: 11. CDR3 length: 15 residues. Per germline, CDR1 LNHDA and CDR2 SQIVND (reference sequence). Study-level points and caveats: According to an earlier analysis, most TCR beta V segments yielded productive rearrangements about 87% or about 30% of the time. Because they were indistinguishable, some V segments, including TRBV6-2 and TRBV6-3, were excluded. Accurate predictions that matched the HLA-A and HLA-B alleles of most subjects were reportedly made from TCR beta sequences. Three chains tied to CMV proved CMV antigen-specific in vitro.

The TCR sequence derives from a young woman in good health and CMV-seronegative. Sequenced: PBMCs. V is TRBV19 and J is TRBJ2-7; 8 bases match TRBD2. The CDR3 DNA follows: TGTGCCAGTAGTAGGGTGCCGTACGGGGGGGGCGAGCAGTACTTC. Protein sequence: CASSRVPYGGGEQYF.